This TCR beta chain is drawn from a study of regulatory T cells in long-lasting Graves disease. Whole-study findings and limits: Persistent Graves' patients showed less TCR diversity than newly diagnosed ones.

As for time point: newly diagnosed GD, antithyroid drugs for less than 3 months. PBMCs were the source of the RNA used for TCR sequencing. The authors drew patients from an endocrinology department in Xi'an, China. Libraries of TCR beta came from iRepertoire HTBI primers plus Arm-PCR of CDR3 regions. One entry per CDR3 protein, called by TCRdb with MiXCR from the multiplex PCR reads. The sample records about 520,000 distinct CDR3 sequences, around 12% being singletons. This clonotype has ten or more counts. Its antigen is currently unknown. Another study also made use of these data, one on T cells in Graves' hyperthyroidism and ophthalmopathy. As reported in that work: The study based diagnoses on clinical symptoms, serum thyroxine and TRAb, thyroid ultrasound and orbital computed tomography.

This receptor was identified in a woman aged 25 to 39 with Graves disease. Sequences were derived from peripheral blood mononuclear cells (PBMCs), sampled at new diagnosis, from a patient treated with antithyroid drugs.

CDR3 loop: CASSQDVSGPRTQYF. DNA of the CDR3: TGTGCCAGCAGCCAAGATGTTAGCGGCCCGAGAACCCAGTACTTC. The chain joins TRBV3-1 to TRBJ2-5; D possibly corresponds to TRBD2 (6 bases). CDR1 and CDR2 from the germline V gene are LGHDT and YNNKEL (reference sequence). This CDR3 is built from 15 residues. Trimming stripped 0 bases from V and 8 bases from J, with 16 bases between.